A single sample gave rise to the 29 T cell receptor beta chains below, sequenced in a study of cytomegalovirus exposure and HLA in healthy donors. The PCR ran on 60 Vbeta and 13 Jbeta primers. Only in-frame clones appear in the TCRdb table, and some are missing; sequencing was by immunoSEQ multiplex PCR. The sample has about 160,000 clones; approximately 79% are singletons. Sequenced material: PBMCs. The receptors stem from a man aged 55 to 70 in good health and CMV-seronegative.

This chain joins TRBV18 and TRBJ1-2; no clear D. The CDR3 runs to 16 residues. Germline V gives CDR1 KGHSH, CDR2 LQKENI. V lost 3 bases to trimming and J lost 1 base, with 15 bases between them. The CDR3, as DNA: TGTGCCAGCTCACCCCAAACCACAGAATTTAACTATGGCTACACCTTC. Protein sequence: CASSPQTTEFNYGYTF. Variable domain in full (rest from reference TRBV18 and TRBJ1-2): NAGVMQNPRHLVRRRGQEARLRCSPMKGHSHVYWYRQLPEEGLKFMVYLQKENIIDESGMPKERFSAEFPKEGPSILRIQQVVRGDSAAYFCASSPQTTEFNYGYTFGSGTRLTVV.

V gene TRBV30 combines with J gene TRBJ2-5, with a weak D call TRBD2 (6 bases). Trimming removed 2 bases from V and 4 bases from J, with 17 bases in between. Germline CDR1 GTSNPN, CDR2 SVGIG (reference sequence). CDR3 length: 15 amino acids. This CDR3 is CAWSKVSGRGETQYF. In DNA, the CDR3 is TGTGCCTGGAGTAAGGTTAGCGGAAGAGGAGAGACCCAGTACTTC.

The chain carries TRBV5-6 and TRBJ2-5, with TRBD2 identical over 7 bases. The length of the CDR3 is 14 residues. The junction had 4 bases not matched to a gene; V was cut back by 0 bases and J by 5 bases. Germline values: CDR1 SGHDT, CDR2 YYEEEE. The CDR3 loop reads CASSLVGGSETQYF. CDR3 coding DNA: TGTGCCAGCAGCTTGGTGGGCGGGAGTGAGACCCAGTACTTC.

The gene calls are TRBV5-1 and TRBJ1-2, with TRBD1 as a possible D gene (5 bases). The germline gives CDR1 SGHRS, CDR2 YFSETQ. The CDR3 has 13 residues. Trimming took 3 bases from V and 6 from J, leaving 12 bases between them. CDR3 nucleotide sequence: TGCGCCAGCAGCTGGGGCCAGGACCATGGCTACACCTTC. It specifies CASSWGQDHGYTF.

The gene calls are TRBV19 and TRBJ1-1; possibly TRBD1 for D (6 bases). The CDR3 is made up of 14 amino acids. Germline-derived CDR1 and CDR2 are LNHDA and SQIVND (reference sequence). Trimming took 3 bases from V and 1 from J, leaving 9 bases between them. CDR3 loop: CASSIQGWNTEAFF. In DNA form, the CDR3 reads TGTGCCAGTAGTATTCAGGGGTGGAACACTGAAGCTTTCTTT.

This clone was seen once. The chain joins TRBV5-4 to TRBJ2-2, with D maybe TRBD2 (6 bases). The CDR3 has 14 amino acids. V was cut by 4 bases and J by 5 bases, with 12 bases left in between. Germline V gene data show CDR1 as SGHNT and CDR2 as YYREEE (reference sequence). CDR3 sequence (DNA): TGTGCCAGCAGCCCCACCCGGGGGACCGGGGAGCTGTTTTTT. Encoded protein: CASSPTRGTGELFF.

The gene calls are TRBV18 and TRBJ2-2; D is unclear. The CDR3 has 14 residues. Trimming cost V 3 bases and J 4 bases, with 9 bases left between them. CDR1 and CDR2 from the germline V gene are KGHSH and LQKENI. In nucleotides, the CDR3 is TGTGCCAGCTCACCTACCCAGGTCACCGGGGAGCTGTTTTTT. Its protein is CASSPTQVTGELFF.

This rearrangement joins TRBV15 to TRBJ2-3; possibly TRBD1 for D (5 bases). Germline V gene data show CDR1 as LNHNV and CDR2 as YYDKDF (reference sequence). V lost 0 bases to trimming and J lost 2 bases, with 15 bases between them. The CDR3 has 17 amino acids. The CDR3 loop reads CATSRDRGFGYTDTQYF. Here the CDR3 DNA reads TGTGCCACCAGCAGAGATAGGGGATTCGGGTACACAGATACGCAGTATTTT.

This clone was seen only once. The chain is built from TRBV2 and TRBJ1-3, with 7 bases lining up with TRBD1. V was pared by 7 bases and J by 0 bases, with 9 bases of the junction left unmatched. Germline loops: CDR1 SNHLY, CDR2 FYNNEI. The CDR3 is made up of 16 amino acids. CDR3 sequence (DNA): TGTGCCAGCACCGGGCCGACAGGGCCCTCTGGAAACACCATATATTTT. Translated, it gives CASTGPTGPSGNTIYF.

This chain joins TRBV10-3 and TRBJ2-5, with D tentatively TRBD2 (7 bases). Germline loops: CDR1 ENHRY, CDR2 SYGVKD. The CDR3 runs 13 residues. Between the trimmed V and J ends, which lost 6 bases and 7 bases, there was a span of 15 bases. This CDR3 reads CAISEGGETTQYF. The CDR3 coding sequence is TGTGCCATCAGCGAGGGGGGGGAAACGACCCAGTACTTC.

This clone was seen a few times. The rearrangement uses TRBV25-1 and TRBJ1-6; unclear D gene. This CDR3 has 14 residues. The V and J ends lost 6 bases and 3 bases respectively, with 9 bases between them. Germline lookup yields CDR1 MGHDK and CDR2 SYGVNS. This CDR3 reads CASSILDYNSPLHF. CDR3 coding DNA: TGTGCCAGCAGCATACTAGACTATAATTCACCCCTCCACTTT. The whole variable domain, remainder taken from reference TRBV25-1 and TRBJ1-6, is EADIYQTPRYLVIGTGKKITLECSQTMGHDKMYWYQQDPGMELHLIHYSYGVNSTEKGDLSSESTVSRIRTEHFPLTLESARPSHTSQYLCASSILDYNSPLHFGNGTRLTVT.

This sequence joins TRBV11-1 and TRBJ1-2, with 8 bases lining up with TRBD1. Germline trimming cut 5 bases from V and 4 bases from J; bases unmatched to any gene: 6. CDR1 SGHAT and CDR2 FQDESV come from the germline V gene (reference sequence). The CDR3 has 14 residues. The CDR3 region is CASSSIQGVYGYTF. CDR3 nucleotides: TGTGCCAGCAGCAGTATACAGGGGGTCTATGGCTACACCTTC.

This rearrangement joins TRBV6-5 to TRBJ2-7; the D gene is possibly TRBD1 (6 bases). The CDR3 sequence is 14 residues long. The germline V gene encodes CDR1 MNHEY and CDR2 SVGAGI. V shed 8 bases and J shed 2 bases, with 16 bases lying between them. The CDR3 DNA sequence: TGTGCCAGCGCACTGCTTCAGGGGACCTACGAGCAGTACTTC. This codes for CASALLQGTYEQYF.

This clone is a singleton in its sample. This chain connects TRBV11-2 to TRBJ1-3; the match to TRBD1 covers 7 bases. The CDR3 sequence is 15 residues long. Germline CDR1 SGHAT, CDR2 FQNNGV. V lost 5 bases to trimming and J lost 0 bases; unmatched junction nucleotides: 4. The CDR3 region is CASSTGDSSGNTIYF. The CDR3 bases are TGTGCCAGCAGCACTGGGGACAGCTCTGGAAACACCATATATTTT.

The sample holds a few counts of this clone. The rearrangement uses TRBV11-2 and TRBJ2-5, with a weak D call TRBD1 (6 bases). The CDR3 is 14 residues long. The germline CDR1 and CDR2 sequences are SGHAT and FQNNGV. V shed 2 bases and J shed 5 bases, with 12 bases lying between them. The CDR3 loop is CASSLQGWSETQYF. Written as DNA, the CDR3 is TGTGCCAGCAGCTTACAGGGGTGGTCGGAGACCCAGTACTTC.

This sequence joins TRBV15 and TRBJ2-2; 11 bases are shared with TRBD1. The trim removed 4 bases at V and 8 bases at J, leaving 9 bases unmatched. This CDR3 contains 16 residues. Per the germline V gene, CDR1 is LNHNV and CDR2 is YYDKDF (reference sequence). The CDR3 coding sequence is TGTGCCACCAGCACTTACGGGACAGGGGGTCCTGGGGAGCTGTTTTTT. It encodes CATSTYGTGGPGELFF.

This chain joins TRBV9 and TRBJ2-1; D gene ambiguous. Per the germline V gene, CDR1 is SGDLS and CDR2 is YYNGEE. This CDR3 spans 16 amino acids. V was clipped by 1 base and J by 1 base, with 12 bases between them. The CDR3 here is CASSVTLLTSYNEQFF. In DNA, the CDR3 is TGTGCCAGCAGCGTAACCCTACTTACTTCCTACAATGAGCAGTTCTTC.

V gene TRBV7-8 combines with J gene TRBJ2-5; D is ambiguous. Deletions cut 2 bases from V and 7 bases from J, with 11 bases between. The CDR3 runs 13 residues. From germline, CDR1 is SGHVS and CDR2 FQNEAQ. The CDR3 is CASSLSARRTQYF. CDR3 nucleotides: TGTGCCAGCAGCTTATCTGCCAGAAGGACCCAGTACTTC.

The J gene is TRBJ1-5, the V gene TRBV5-8; D is uncertain. Germline V gene data show CDR1 as SGHTS and CDR2 as YDEGEE. V was clipped by 4 bases and J by 0 bases, with 26 bases between them. The CDR3 loop spans 20 amino acids. The CDR3 nucleotides read TGTGCCAGCAGCCCGAACACTTACAAAGCGGTGGCCTATAGCAATCAGCCCCAGCATTTT. This codes for CASSPNTYKAVAYSNQPQHF.

This clone was seen only a few times. The V gene is TRBV6-1, the J gene TRBJ2-2; 9 bases map to TRBD1. Looked up from germline, CDR1 is MNHNS and CDR2 is SASEGT. The J segment lost 4 bases and the V segment lost 8 bases, leaving 8 bases of the junction unmatched. CDR3 size: 15 residues. The CDR3 coding sequence is TGTGCCAGCTTCTGGACAGGGGCGACCACCGGGGAGCTGTTTTTT. It encodes CASFWTGATTGELFF.

This rearrangement joins TRBV5-1 to TRBJ2-1, with 9 bases lining up with TRBD1. The germline CDR1 and CDR2 sequences are SGHRS and YFSETQ. The CDR3 consists of 18 residues. V lost 3 bases, J lost 3 bases, and 13 bases stayed unmatched. This chain's CDR3 is CASSWGEGQGKDYNEQFF. CDR3 DNA sequence: TGCGCCAGCAGCTGGGGGGAGGGACAGGGAAAAGACTACAATGAGCAGTTCTTC.

The V call is TRBV7-6, the J call TRBJ2-3; 7 bases are shared with TRBD2. Trimming took 1 base from V and 3 from J; bases not matched to a gene: 7. The CDR3 covers 16 residues. Germline V gene sequence: CDR1 SGHVS, CDR2 FNYEAQ. The CDR3, as DNA: TGTGCCAGCAGCTTAGGCTACGGACTAGAGACAGATACGCAGTATTTT. Protein: CASSLGYGLETDTQYF.

The V and J genes are TRBV29-1 and TRBJ1-3; 10 positions match TRBD1. The germline CDR1 and CDR2 sequences are SQVTM and ANQGSEA. V gave up 6 bases and J gave up 2 bases; unmatched junction bases: 7. The CDR3 runs 15 residues. The CDR3 bases are TGCAGCGTCACGCAGGGACAGGGGACTGGAAACACCATATATTTT. Translating it yields CSVTQGQGTGNTIYF. The full variable domain, in which reference TRBV29-1 and TRBJ1-3 provide the parts outside the CDR3, is SAVISQKPSRDICQRGTSLTIQCQVDSQVTMMFWYRQQPGQSLTLIATANQGSEATYESGFVIDKFPISRPNLTFSTLTVSNMSPEDSSIYLCSVTQGQGTGNTIYFGEGSWLTVV.

The V gene is TRBV7-9, the J gene TRBJ1-2; 7 nucleotides align to TRBD1. Germline V gene lookup returns CDR1 SEHNR and CDR2 FQNEAQ (reference sequence). The CDR3 covers 16 residues. V lost 1 base, J lost 6 bases, and 11 bases stayed unmatched. DNA for the CDR3: TGTGCCAGCAGCTTAGAATACGGCAGGGGGACCCATGGCTACACCTTC. Protein product: CASSLEYGRGTHGYTF.

The chain is built from TRBV6-5 and TRBJ1-2; 7 bases are a match to TRBD1. Germline-derived CDR1 and CDR2 are MNHEY and SVGAGI. V trimming: 4 bases; J trimming: 3 bases; junction bases outside the gene matches: 8. This CDR3 contains 15 residues. CDR3 bases: TGTGCCAGCAGTTTACAGGGGACGGAAGACTATGGCTACACCTTC. The encoded protein is CASSLQGTEDYGYTF.

The CDR3 sequence: CASSPLQYNSPLHF. CDR3 coding DNA: TGTGCCAGCAGTCCGTTACAGTATAATTCACCCCTCCACTTT. This chain connects TRBV27 to TRBJ1-6; D unclear. The V end lost 5 bases, the J end lost 4 bases, and 9 bases lay between the germline ends. Germline assignment: CDR1 MNHEY and CDR2 SMNVEV (reference sequence). The CDR3 contains 14 residues.

This chain links TRBV30 with TRBJ2-4; 8 nucleotides line up with TRBD1. With V trimmed by 5 bases and J by 5 bases, 5 bases remained unmatched. Germline CDR1 reads GTSNPN; CDR2 reads SVGIG (reference sequence). The CDR3 length is 13 residues. CDR3 nucleotides: TGTGCCTGGTGGGGGACAGGTCAAAACATTCAGTACTTC. Protein product: CAWWGTGQNIQYF.

The rearrangement uses TRBV4-3 and TRBJ1-1; D ambiguous. V was pared by 4 bases and J by 4 bases, with 13 bases between. Germline CDR1 and CDR2: LGHNA and YSLEER. CDR3 size: 14 residues. The DNA for the CDR3 is TGCGCCAGCAGCCTAACAGCAATGAGCACTGAAGCTTTCTTT. Encoded protein: CASSLTAMSTEAFF.

This clone occurred a few times. The chain links TRBV30 to TRBJ1-2; 9 bases match TRBD1. CDR3 length: 13 amino acids. With 0 bases clipped from V and 8 bases from J, the junction kept 4 bases outside the gene matches. Germline values: CDR1 GTSNPN, CDR2 SVGIG (reference sequence). CDR3 nucleotide sequence: TGTGCCTGGAGTGTACAGGGGGCGGGGGGCTACACCTTC. The encoded protein is CAWSVQGAGGYTF.